Following are 21 T cell receptor beta chains from one sample sequenced in a study of molecular identifiers for immune sequencing clone quantification. TCRdb used MiXCR to reprocess the PCR reads, holding one entry per CDR3 protein. The sample contains 100,000 or so distinct CDR3 sequences, about 35% of which appear only once. The sample taken for sequencing was naive CD8+ T cells from blood, with Jurkat cell RNA spiked in. Regarding subset: FACS-sorted CD8+CD4-CCR7+CD45RA+ naive T cells. These receptors originate from a human donor in good health. Some libraries in this study had Jurkat cell RNA spiked in.

This clonotype turned up a few times. An end of the junction differs from the germline gene, which may be a read error. The chain recombines TRBV27 with TRBJ1-2, with D possibly TRBD1 on 6 matching bases. The CDR3 totals 13 residues. The germline V gene encodes CDR1 MNHEY and CDR2 SMNVEV (reference sequence). The DNA for the CDR3 is TGTGCCAGCAGTTTATGGCAGGGGAAAGGCTACCCCTTC. It specifies CASSLWQGKGYPF.

Only a few counts were recorded for this clonotype. The chain uses TRBV11-2 and TRBJ1-4, with a weak D call TRBD1 (6 bases). CDR1 is SGHAT, CDR2 FQNNGV, per germline. This CDR3 contains 13 residues. V lost 1 base to trimming and J lost 12 bases, with 12 bases between them. CDR3 in amino acids: CASSLADSMELFF. In DNA form, the CDR3 reads TGTGCCAGCAGCTTAGCGGACAGTATGGAACTGTTTTTT. Full variable domain (remainder filled in from reference TRBV11-2 and TRBJ1-4): EAGVAQSPRYKIIEKRQSVAFWCNPISGHATLYWYQQILGQGPKLLIQFQNNGVVDDSQLPKDRFSAERLKGVDSTLKIQPAKLEDSAVYLCASSLADSMELFFGSGTQLSVL.

The gene calls are TRBV4-1 and TRBJ1-5; D unresolved. The CDR3 runs to 13 residues. CDR1 and CDR2 from the germline V gene are MGHRA and YSYEKL. V gave up 0 bases and J gave up 5 bases, with 5 bases separating them. CDR3 coding DNA: TGCGCCAGCAGCCAAGACGGGTATCAGCCCCAGCATTTT. It yields the protein CASSQDGYQPQHF.

This clonotype showed up many times. This chain links TRBV7-9 with TRBJ2-3, with 7 bases matching TRBD2. After removal of 3 bases from V and 4 bases from J, the junction contained 10 bases not matched to a gene. The CDR3 is made up of 16 amino acids. Germline CDR1 reads SEHNR; CDR2 reads FQNEAQ (reference sequence). CDR3: CASSFFLIAGSDTQYF. CDR3 DNA: TGTGCCAGCAGCTTCTTTTTGATAGCGGGCTCAGATACGCAGTATTTT.

This clonotype was recorded a few times. This chain connects TRBV21-1 to TRBJ1-5. TRBV21-1 corresponds to a pseudogene. The length of the CDR3 is 13 residues. The CDR3 region has the DNA TGTGCCAGCAGCAAAAGGAGGGATCAGCCCCAGCATTTT. This encodes CASSKRRDQPQHF.

The gene calls are TRBV13 and TRBJ2-1; 12 bases agree with TRBD2. The CDR3 length is 15 residues. The germline V gene has CDR1 PRHDT and CDR2 FYEKMQ (reference sequence). The trim removed 0 bases at V and 10 bases at J, leaving 4 bases unmatched. CDR3 coding DNA: TGTGCCAGCAGCTTAGGGCTAGCGGGAGGGCCGGAGCAGTTCTTC. Amino acid sequence: CASSLGLAGGPEQFF.

V gene TRBV7-2 combines with J gene TRBJ2-7; D remains ambiguous. The V end lost 3 bases, the J end lost 0 bases, and 9 bases lay between the germline ends. Germline V gene sequence: CDR1 SGHTA, CDR2 FQGNSA. The CDR3 loop spans 14 amino acids. For the CDR3, the DNA is TGTGCCAGCAGCTTGTCCTATCCCTCCTACGAGCAGTACTTC. It encodes CASSLSYPSYEQYF.

V gene TRBV11-2 combines with J gene TRBJ2-1; 7 bases match TRBD1. CDR1 SGHAT and CDR2 FQNNGV come from the germline V gene. CDR3 size: 12 residues. The ends lost 5 bases at V and 7 bases at J; junction bases unmatched: 2. The CDR3 spells CASSARGNEQFF. The CDR3 DNA is TGTGCCAGCAGCGCCAGGGGGAATGAGCAGTTCTTC.

This clonotype was counted ten times or more. V and J are TRBV13 and TRBJ2-5, with D perhaps TRBD1 (6 bases). Trimming left V 5 bases short and J 2 bases short, with 12 bases between. The CDR3 loop spans 14 amino acids. The germline gives CDR1 PRHDT, CDR2 FYEKMQ (reference sequence). The CDR3 is CASSKGDIQETQYF. In nucleotides, the CDR3 is TGTGCCAGCAGCAAAGGGGACATACAAGAGACCCAGTACTTC.

This clonotype was picked up many times. This chain connects TRBV28 to TRBJ2-3; D gene ambiguous. Germline CDR1 MDHEN, CDR2 SYDVKM. The CDR3 is 11 residues long. The DNA for the CDR3 is TGTGCGAGCGCCTTCTTGGATACGCAGTATTTT. Amino acids: CASAFLDTQYF.

This clonotype was seen many times. The chain carries TRBV11-2 and TRBJ2-7, with 7 bases fitting TRBD1. V lost 5 bases, J lost 4 bases, and 11 bases stayed unmatched. CDR3 length: 15 amino acids. The germline V gene encodes CDR1 SGHAT and CDR2 FQNNGV. The CDR3 reads CASSPGTALGYEQYF. In DNA, the CDR3 is TGTGCCAGCAGCCCAGGGACAGCACTTGGGTACGAGCAGTACTTC.

The chain combines TRBV2 with TRBJ2-3; 9 bases align to TRBD2. The V gene's germline CDR1 is SNHLY and CDR2 FYNNEI. Trimming removed 6 bases from V and 8 bases from J; junction bases left unmatched: 15. The CDR3 runs 16 residues. CDR3 sequence: CASSSGSGRWGGTQYF. CDR3 nucleotides: TGTGCCAGCAGCTCGGGAAGCGGGAGGTGGGGGGGTACGCAGTATTTT.

This clonotype was observed a single time. A much larger clone lies one base from this, so it may be a read error. The chain has TRBV28 and TRBJ1-1, with D possibly matching TRBD1 (5 bases). The CDR3 extends over 15 amino acids. Trimming pared 2 bases from V and 2 bases from J, leaving 12 bases between. Germline V gives CDR1 MDHEN, CDR2 SYDVKM. CDR3 nucleotide sequence: TGTGCCAGCAGTTTAGCGGGGGGTTCCAACACTGAAGCTTTCTTT. Its protein product is CASSLAGGSNTEAFF.

The chain combines TRBV28 with TRBJ2-2; D is possibly TRBD1 or TRBD2 (5 bases each). Trimming took 6 bases from V and 4 from J, leaving 12 bases between them. Germline values: CDR1 MDHEN, CDR2 SYDVKM. The CDR3 is made up of 14 amino acids. CDR3 sequence reads: CASRLRGATGELFF. DNA of the CDR3: TGTGCCAGCAGACTAAGAGGGGCCACCGGGGAGCTGTTTTTT. Looking up the rest from reference TRBV28 and TRBJ2-2 gives the full variable domain: DVKVTQSSRYLVKRTGEKVFLECVQDMDHENMFWYRQDPGLGLRLIYFSYDVKMKEKGDIPEGYSVSREKKERFSLILESASTNQTSMYLCASRLRGATGELFFGEGSRLTVL.

Comment on this clonotype: A single base separates this from a much larger clone, so it may be a read error. The J gene is TRBJ1-1, the V gene TRBV9, with D maybe TRBD1 (5 bases). The CDR3 spans 14 residues. Germline V gene sequence: CDR1 SGDLS, CDR2 YYNGEE. CDR3 nucleotides: TGTGCCAGCAGCGTAGCTGGGGGTCCCTCGAGAGCTCTCTTT. It yields the protein CASSVAGGPSRALF. The complete variable domain, with remaining parts taken from reference TRBV9 and TRBJ1-1, reads DSGVTQTPKHLITATGQRVTLRCSPRSGDLSVYWYQQSLDQGLQFLIQYYNGEERAKGNILERFSAQQFPDLHSELNLSSLELGDSALYFCASSVAGGPSRALFGQGTRLTVV.

On this clonotype itself: This may stem from a read error, because a much larger clone lies one nucleotide away. V and J are TRBV28 and TRBJ2-7; D is unresolved. This CDR3 is 12 amino acids long. The germline V gene has CDR1 MDHEN and CDR2 SYDVKM. CDR3 protein: CASSLGYYERYF. CDR3 DNA: TGTGCCAGCAGTTTGGGGTACTACGAGCGGTACTTC.

This clonotype has just a few counts. The gene calls are TRBV7-2 and TRBJ2-1; 9 bases align to TRBD1. Germline V gives CDR1 SGHTA, CDR2 FQGNSA. CDR3 length: 15 residues. V lost 6 bases, J lost 1 base, and 4 bases stayed unmatched. CDR3 region: CASSPTGGSYNEQFF. DNA of the CDR3: TGTGCCAGCAGTCCGACAGGGGGGTCCTACAATGAGCAGTTCTTC.

This clonotype was detected ten times or more. CDR3 sequence reads: CASSLEGGRSYEQYF. The CDR3 nucleotides are TGTGCCAGCAGCTTAGAAGGGGGCCGAAGCTACGAGCAGTACTTC. This chain connects TRBV11-2 to TRBJ2-7; the match to TRBD1 covers 7 bases. Germline CDR1 SGHAT, CDR2 FQNNGV. Trimming at V came to 0 bases and at J to 3 bases, leaving 5 bases not matched to a gene. The CDR3 spans 15 residues.

This clonotype showed up just a few times. V usage is TRBV9 and J usage is TRBJ2-3; D perhaps matches TRBD2 (6 bases). Germline lookup yields CDR1 SGDLS and CDR2 YYNGEE. The V gene lost 3 bases and the J gene lost 6 bases, with 20 bases spanning the gap. The CDR3 extends over 16 amino acids. The CDR3 nucleotides read TGTGCCAGCAGCGCAACAGGTTGGGGAAGCGGGGATACGCAGTATTTT. As protein: CASSATGWGSGDTQYF.

This clonotype came up many times. V usage is TRBV28 and J usage is TRBJ2-7; D unclear. Germline V gene lookup returns CDR1 MDHEN and CDR2 SYDVKM. The CDR3 is 12 residues long. V lost 5 bases, J lost 0 bases, and 5 bases lay in between. The CDR3 coding sequence is TGTGCCAGCAGTCTGAGCTCCTACGAGCAGTACTTC. This encodes CASSLSSYEQYF. Full variable domain (remainder filled in from reference TRBV28 and TRBJ2-7): DVKVTQSSRYLVKRTGEKVFLECVQDMDHENMFWYRQDPGLGLRLIYFSYDVKMKEKGDIPEGYSVSREKKERFSLILESASTNQTSMYLCASSLSSYEQYFGPGTRLTVT.

This clonotype has just a few counts. The chain couples TRBV20-1 to TRBJ2-2; 7 nucleotides line up with TRBD1. J lost 5 bases, V lost 1 base, and 1 base had no gene match. The CDR3 spans 13 residues. Germline-derived CDR1 and CDR2 are DFQATT and SNEGSKA (reference sequence). This chain's CDR3 is CSARGQGTGELFF. In DNA form, the CDR3 reads TGCAGTGCTAGAGGACAGGGTACCGGGGAGCTGTTTTTT.